The subject of this entry is one T cell receptor (beta chain). The data belong to a study of monozygotic twins with inflammatory bowel disease. The CDR3 sequence is 15 residues long. Germline CDR1 is GTSNPN and CDR2 is SVGIG (reference sequence). Eight distinct reactions (per sample) were used to make the cDNA. TCRdb processed the 5' RACE reads again and assigns one entry to each CDR3 protein, with no DNA. The sample has roughly 300,000 distinct CDR3 sequences. Sequenced sample: blood. This receptor was obtained from a human donor with ulcerative colitis or Crohn's disease, or a healthy co-twin of an affected twin (not recorded which). The chain combines TRBV30 with TRBJ1-4. The CDR3 is CAWSADSATNEKLFF.